A selection of T cell receptor beta chains follows, all from one sample in a study of blood T cell repertoires in COVID-19. Assay used: immunoSEQ multiplex PCR; TCRdb lists only in-frame clones, some missing. Among 130,000 or so clones, around 86% were seen once, and the ten largest hold 11%. Sequencing was performed on peripheral blood. These receptors were taken from a woman between 65 and 79 years old with COVID-19, enrolled during active disease. CDR3s include the opening cysteine and the closing phenylalanine or tryptophan. A D gene is named only where the DNA matches it firmly. Not every row has a clone size; where given, it reads once, few, many or a size class.

v_call,j_call,d_call,clone_size,cdr3_aa,cdr3_nt
TRBV4-1,TRBJ1-4,NA,NA,CASSQDLRTVLNEKLFF,TGCGCCAGCAGCCAAGATCTTCGGACAGTGCTTAATGAAAAACTGTTTTTT
TRBV19,TRBJ2-3,TRBD1,NA,CASSPRTGWVDTQYF,TGTGCCAGTAGTCCGAGGACAGGCTGGGTGGATACGCAGTATTTT
TRBV6-2/TRBV6-3,TRBJ1-5,TRBD1,NA,CASSRQGGNQPQHF,TGTGCCAGCAGTCGACAGGGCGGCAATCAGCCCCAGCATTTT
TRBV29-1,TRBJ2-2,NA,NA,CSVGASANTGELFF,TGCAGCGTGGGGGCCTCCGCGAACACCGGGGAGCTGTTTTTT
TRBV7-2,TRBJ2-7,TRBD1,NA,CASSLQWDRRYEQYF,TGTGCCAGCAGCTTACAGTGGGACAGGCGGTACGAGCAGTACTTC
TRBV28,TRBJ1-6,NA,NA,CASTGDYNSPLHF,TGTGCCAGCACCGGAGATTATAATTCACCCCTCCACTTT
TRBV29-1,TRBJ1-1,TRBD1,NA,CSVERTGAGTEAFF,TGCAGCGTTGAAAGGACAGGGGCCGGAACTGAAGCTTTCTTT
TRBV5-1,TRBJ2-5,NA,NA,CASSLVNRVGETQYF,TGCGCCAGCAGCTTGGTTAACAGGGTCGGCGAGACCCAGTACTTC
TRBV5-5,TRBJ1-3,NA,few,CASRDYRERSGNTIYF,TGTGCCAGCAGGGATTACAGGGAGCGCTCTGGAAACACCATATATTTT
TRBV27,TRBJ2-7,TRBD1,NA,CASSLLQGNEQYF,TGTGCCAGCAGTTTACTACAGGGGAACGAGCAGTACTTC
TRBV5-4,TRBJ2-1,NA,NA,CASSLNGGNNEQFF,TGTGCCAGCAGCTTAAATGGGGGGAACAATGAGCAGTTCTTC
TRBV6-4,TRBJ2-1,NA,NA,CASSQGVYNEQFF,TGTGCCAGCAGTCAAGGGGTCTACAATGAGCAGTTCTTC
TRBV27,TRBJ2-7,TRBD1,NA,CASSRDSRYEQYF,TGTGCCAGCAGCCGGGACAGCCGATACGAGCAGTACTTC
TRBV5-4,TRBJ2-4,TRBD2,NA,CASSLAPGGLKNIQYF,TGTGCCAGCAGCTTGGCCCCGGGGGGGCTCAAAAACATTCAGTACTTC
TRBV9,TRBJ1-4,NA,NA,CASSVDGRGGEKLFF,TGTGCCAGCAGCGTAGATGGCAGGGGCGGAGAAAAACTGTTTTTT
TRBV12-3/TRBV12-4,TRBJ1-2,NA,NA,CASSLTRDGGYTF,TGTGCCAGCAGTTTGACCAGGGATGGGGGCTACACCTTC
TRBV6-5,TRBJ2-6,TRBD1,once,CAGRDRGRGANVLTF,TGTGCCGGCCGGGACAGGGGGCGCGGGGCCAACGTCCTGACTTTC
TRBV12-3/TRBV12-4,TRBJ2-5,NA,NA,CASSFSNQETQYF,TGTGCCAGCAGTTTCAGTAACCAAGAGACCCAGTACTTC
TRBV10-3,TRBJ1-2,TRBD1,NA,CATYRGTGDYGYTF,TGTGCCACATACCGGGGGACAGGGGACTATGGCTACACCTTC
TRBV21-1,TRBJ2-4,NA,NA,CASSHRVWAKNIQYF,TGTGCCAGCAGCCACAGGGTCTGGGCCAAAAACATTCAGTACTTC
TRBV10-3,TRBJ1-5,NA,NA,CAISEALTGSNQPQHF,TGTGCCATCAGTGAAGCCCTCACGGGTAGCAATCAGCCCCAGCATTTT
TRBV19,TRBJ1-6,NA,NA,CASSNRGPSNSPLHF,TGTGCCAGTAGTAATCGAGGGCCGAGTAATTCACCCCTCCACTTT
TRBV6-5,TRBJ1-4,TRBD1,NA,CASTEGRDREKLFF,TGTGCCAGCACCGAGGGCCGGGACAGGGAAAAACTGTTTTTT
TRBV9,TRBJ1-4,NA,NA,CASSVSQASTNEKLFF,TGTGCCAGCAGCGTATCGCAGGCGTCGACTAATGAAAAACTGTTTTTT
TRBV28,TRBJ2-2,NA,NA,CASSFTLGGTGELFF,TGTGCCAGCAGTTTTACCCTAGGCGGCACCGGGGAGCTGTTTTTT
TRBV5-1,TRBJ1-1,TRBD1,NA,CASGARGRNSEAFF,TGCGCCAGCGGGGCCAGGGGGCGAAATTCTGAAGCTTTCTTT
TRBV7-2,TRBJ2-3,TRBD2,NA,CASNPGGLAGRDTQYF,TGTGCCAGCAACCCGGGGGGGCTAGCGGGTCGGGATACGCAGTATTTT
TRBV5-1,TRBJ1-3,TRBD1,NA,CASSAGTGRSGNTIYF,TGCGCCAGCAGCGCTGGGACAGGGAGAAGTGGAAACACCATATATTTT
TRBV4-1,TRBJ2-2,NA,NA,CASSQYPGQNTGELFF,TGCGCCAGCAGCCAGTACCCGGGACAGAACACCGGGGAGCTGTTTTTT
TRBV19,TRBJ1-5,NA,NA,CASSKEGWQPQHF,TGTGCCAGTAGCAAGGAGGGGTGGCAGCCCCAGCATTTT
TRBV2,TRBJ2-5,TRBD2,once,CASSGLAGEETQYF,TGTGCCAGCAGTGGACTAGCGGGGGAAGAGACCCAGTACTTC
TRBV7-2,TRBJ1-6,TRBD1,NA,CASSLRTGRGVNSPLHF,TGTGCCAGCAGCCTACGGACAGGGAGGGGGGTTAATTCACCCCTCCACTTT